This T cell receptor (beta chain) was found in a study of blood T cell repertoires in COVID-19. Some clones are missing from TCRdb's copy, which holds only in-frame ones; the method was immunoSEQ multiplex PCR. The sample contains 75,000 to 85,000 clones, about 88% of which appear only once. Seattle patient enrollment occurred during active infection, with longitudinal follow-up thereafter. This clone was observed a few times. V shed 4 bases and J shed 8 bases, with 15 bases lying between them. CDR1 is LGHDT and CDR2 is YNNKEL in the germline V gene (reference sequence). The CDR3 is 14 residues long. Sequencing was carried out using peripheral blood. The genes are TRBV3-1 (or the pseudogene TRBV3-2) and TRBJ2-1; D is possibly TRBD1 (5 bases). The TCR comes from a man aged 55-75 years with COVID-19, enrolled during active disease. In nucleotides, the CDR3 is TGTGCCAGCAGCCCAGTTCAGGGAATTCATGAGCAGTTCTTC. Its protein is CASSPVQGIHEQFF.